This TCR beta chain was sequenced in a study of early T cells in non-severe SARS-CoV-2 infection. On the study more broadly: Sequencing was performed on bulk RNA from unsorted whole blood, leaving chains unpaired. Study-wide results and limits: Comparison of clonotypes with VDJdb favored anti-spike CD8 responses while missing private and CD4 specificities.

This clonotype was picked up many times. The antigen is not known. Germline CDR1 SGDLS, CDR2 YYNGEE. The CDR3 is 14 residues long. V dropped 0 bases and J dropped 0; count of bases not matched to a gene: 0. Individual cDNA molecules were tagged with unique molecular identifiers. Using its own MiXCR run on the 5' RACE reads, TCRdb lists one record per CDR3 protein. The profile covers tens of thousands of distinct CDR3 sequences, with roughly 5.3% appearing a single time and around 6.6% taken by the ten largest. The V and J genes are TRBV9 and TRBJ2-7, with 7 bases fitting TRBD2. The receptor comes from an adult who was a healthcare worker with PCR-confirmed SARS-CoV-2 infection or an uninfected control (not recorded which). Sample: whole blood, taken at baseline. CDR3 sequence: CASSVGGSSYEQYF. The CDR3 region has the DNA TGTGCCAGCAGCGTAGGCGGGAGCTCCTACGAGCAGTACTTC.